The 31 T cell receptor beta chains below come from one sample, sequenced in a study of T-cell memory formation after mild COVID-19. TCRdb reprocessed the 5' RACE reads via MiXCR and lists one record per CDR3 protein. Of more than 350,000 distinct CDR3 sequences in the sample, 20% to 25% were seen once. Sequenced material: PBMCs or a T cell subset sorted from them (not recorded which). The receptors stem from an adult woman who had mild COVID-19 (a few samples of this study predate the infection). Cell type and time point are not known.

This clonotype was detected once. This rearrangement joins TRBV29-1 to TRBJ1-1; D perhaps matches TRBD1 (5 bases). The length of the CDR3 is 11 residues. Trimming took off 6 bases at V and 4 bases at J, with 9 bases between the two ends. The germline gives CDR1 SQVTM, CDR2 ANQGSEA. The CDR3 sequence is CSVPGGTEAFF. In nucleotides, the CDR3 is TGCAGCGTCCCCGGGGGCACTGAAGCTTTCTTT.

The V and J genes are TRBV29-1 and TRBJ1-2, with TRBD1 matching 9 bases. The CDR3 is 13 amino acids. The trim removed 7 bases at V and 4 bases at J, leaving 7 bases unmatched. Germline V CDR1 and CDR2: SQVTM, ANQGSEA. In DNA form, the CDR3 reads TGCAGCGCCTACCGGGACAGGGTCTATGGCTACACCTTC. Its translation is CSAYRDRVYGYTF.

CDR3 residues: CATSDPKRGLYGYTF. CDR3 sequence (DNA): TGTGCCACCAGTGATCCTAAGAGGGGACTCTATGGCTACACCTTC. The chain recombines TRBV24-1 with TRBJ1-2; tentatively, D is TRBD1 (5 bases). With 3 bases removed from V and 4 bases from J, the gap between germline ends came to 14 bases. Germline CDR1 reads KGHDR; CDR2 reads SFDVKD. The CDR3 spans 15 residues.

This clonotype was observed many times. CDR3 sequence (DNA): TGTGCCAGCACTACCCTCCAGATATCAGTCGGAAACACCATATATTTT. Translated: CASTTLQISVGNTIYF. This chain links TRBV12-3 or TRBV12-4 with TRBJ1-3; the D is unclear. This CDR3 has 16 residues. The V gene lost 7 bases and the J gene lost 4 bases, with 20 bases spanning the gap.

This clonotype was recorded many times. The rearrangement links TRBV5-1 to TRBJ1-2, with D possibly TRBD1 on 5 matching bases. There are 14 residues in the CDR3. Germline V gene lookup returns CDR1 SGHRS and CDR2 YFSETQ. Between the trimmed V and J ends, which lost 1 base and 6 bases, there was a span of 13 bases. The CDR3 bases are TGCGCCAGCAGCTTGAGTGGGACCAACGATGGCTACACCTTC. It codes for CASSLSGTNDGYTF.

J is TRBJ1-1 and V is TRBV29-1; D remains ambiguous. CDR1 and CDR2 (germline): SQVTM, ANQGSEA. This CDR3 has 10 residues. The V gene lost 3 bases and the J gene lost 11 bases, with 10 bases spanning the gap. CDR3 nucleotide sequence: TGCAGCGTTGAGCTTCAGGAGGCTTTCTTT. It encodes CSVELQEAFF.

This clonotype was counted a few times. The chain carries TRBV27 and TRBJ2-2; D is perhaps TRBD1 or TRBD2 (6 bases each). V lost 11 bases and J 0 bases, leaving 19 bases between the germline ends. This CDR3 has 16 residues. Germline CDR1 MNHEY, CDR2 SMNVEV (reference sequence). The CDR3 bases are TGTGCCTCCGTCGGGGGCGGAGGTCCGAACACCGGGGAGCTGTTTTTT. It encodes CASVGGGGPNTGELFF.

This clonotype has only a few counts. The chain couples TRBV18 to TRBJ2-7; 14 bases line up with TRBD2. Looked up from germline, CDR1 is KGHSH and CDR2 is LQKENI. Trimming at V came to 6 bases and at J to 7 bases, leaving 8 bases not matched to a gene. The CDR3 is 15 amino acids. The CDR3 bases are TGTGCCAGCTCTAACCACGGGACTAGCGGGAGTGAGCAGTACTTC. Protein: CASSNHGTSGSEQYF.

This clonotype was counted a few times. V gene TRBV7-6 combines with J gene TRBJ2-1; 14 bases align to TRBD2. Losses at the gene ends were 5 bases for V and 7 bases for J; bases not matched to a gene: 10. This CDR3 has 17 residues. CDR1 is SGHVS, CDR2 FNYEAQ, per germline. The CDR3, as DNA: TGTGCCAGCAGCCAGGGGACTAGCGGGGGCGCCCAAAATGAGCAGTTCTTC. It codes for CASSQGTSGGAQNEQFF.

This clonotype was counted at least ten times. The chain links TRBV12-3 or TRBV12-4 to TRBJ2-1; 13 nucleotides align to TRBD2. The CDR3 length is 15 residues. The trim removed 6 bases at V and 9 bases at J, leaving 8 bases unmatched. The CDR3 loop reads CASSPGTSGAGEQFF. The CDR3 DNA is TGTGCCAGCAGCCCCGGGACTAGCGGGGCAGGTGAGCAGTTCTTC.

The rearrangement uses TRBV20-1 and TRBJ1-2, with D perhaps matching TRBD1 (5 bases). The CDR3 is 12 residues long. Germline V lookup: CDR1 DFQATT, CDR2 SNEGSKA (reference sequence). Trimming pared 4 bases from V and 4 bases from J, leaving 10 bases between. CDR3: CSAIDRPYGYTF. The DNA of the CDR3 is TGCAGTGCTATTGACAGACCCTATGGCTACACCTTC.

This clonotype was detected only a few times. This chain connects TRBV9 to TRBJ2-1; D is perhaps TRBD2 (6 bases). The CDR3 covers 13 residues. V lost 4 bases and J lost 7, with 12 bases in between. Germline V gene data show CDR1 as SGDLS and CDR2 as YYNGEE. CDR3 nucleotides: TGTGCCAGCAGCTCCCGTCGGGGGAATGAGCAGTTCTTC. Translating gives CASSSRRGNEQFF.

The chain joins TRBV12-3 or TRBV12-4 to TRBJ1-2; D is possibly TRBD1 (6 bases). This CDR3 region has 14 residues. V was shortened by 3 bases and J by 4 bases, with 12 bases between the two germline ends. CDR3 coding DNA: TGTGCCAGCAGTTTGGGAACAGGGCGCTATGGCTACACCTTC. This translates into CASSLGTGRYGYTF.

The chain combines TRBV4-1 with TRBJ2-2; D is perhaps TRBD1 (5 bases). The CDR3 is 16 residues long. Germline CDR1 and CDR2: MGHRA and YSYEKL. Trimming pared 5 bases from V and 5 bases from J, leaving 18 bases between. The CDR3 is CASSIPAGQVTGELFF. CDR3 coding DNA: TGCGCCAGCAGCATCCCCGCAGGACAAGTGACCGGGGAGCTGTTTTTT.

This chain links TRBV7-9 with TRBJ2-1; a possible D gene is TRBD1 (7 bases). Germline V gene lookup returns CDR1 SEHNR and CDR2 FQNEAQ (reference sequence). CDR3 length equals 18 residues. Trimming stripped 5 bases from V and 7 bases from J, with 27 bases between. The CDR3 DNA is TGTGCCAGCAGCACCAGACAGGGCGGGGAAGGGAACATAAATGAGCAGTTCTTC. Translation: CASSTRQGGEGNINEQFF.

This clonotype was counted between two and nine times. V is TRBV29-1 and J is TRBJ2-1; TRBD2 aligns across 9 bases. V lost 7 bases to trimming and J lost 4 bases; unmatched junction nucleotides: 11. Germline CDR1 is SQVTM and CDR2 is ANQGSEA. This CDR3 region has 15 residues. In DNA form, the CDR3 reads TGCAGCGCCGTGGGGCTAGCGGGGCGATACAATGAGCAGTTCTTC. Amino acids: CSAVGLAGRYNEQFF.

This chain joins TRBV5-1 and TRBJ1-2; D is ambiguous. Trimming removed 5 bases from V and 7 bases from J, with 12 bases in between. This CDR3 has 12 amino acids. Germline V gives CDR1 SGHRS, CDR2 YFSETQ. The CDR3 sequence: CASSAGVGGYTF. In nucleotides, the CDR3 is TGCGCCAGCAGTGCAGGTGTGGGTGGCTACACCTTC.

This clonotype was seen only a few times. The gene calls are TRBV3-1 and TRBJ2-3; D is tentatively TRBD1 or TRBD2 (5 bases each). The germline V and J ends were trimmed by 7 bases and 2 bases, with 19 bases remaining between them. The germline gives CDR1 LGHDT, CDR2 YNNKEL (reference sequence). CDR3 length equals 16 residues. CDR3 protein: CASTSVGTGFTDTQYF. The CDR3 DNA reads as TGTGCCAGCACCTCAGTGGGGACCGGGTTCACAGATACGCAGTATTTT.

This chain joins TRBV27 and TRBJ2-7; 7 positions agree with TRBD1. CDR1 and CDR2 (germline): MNHEY, SMNVEV (reference sequence). Trimming at V came to 4 bases and at J to 6 bases, leaving 6 bases not matched to a gene. This CDR3 contains 13 residues. The CDR3 DNA follows: TGTGCCAGCAGTTCCACCCGGGACAGCGAGCAGTACTTC. Amino acids: CASSSTRDSEQYF.

The CDR3 sequence is CASQRGRGEKLFF. The CDR3 bases are TGTGCCAGTCAAAGGGGAAGAGGAGAAAAACTGTTTTTT. This chain connects TRBV12-3 or TRBV12-4 to TRBJ1-4; maybe TRBD1 (5 bases). Trimming left V 9 bases short and J 8 bases short, with 16 bases between. The CDR3 runs 13 residues.

J is TRBJ2-3 and V is TRBV5-1; D not resolved. CDR3 length equals 15 residues. Germline V lookup: CDR1 SGHRS, CDR2 YFSETQ. Trimming removed 0 bases at V and 1 base at J, with 9 bases between. CDR3 sequence (DNA): TGCGCCAGCAGCTTGGACCGGCCGGGCACAGATACGCAGTATTTT. The encoded protein is CASSLDRPGTDTQYF.

This clonotype has only a few counts. V gene TRBV7-8 combines with J gene TRBJ2-7; 11 nucleotides match TRBD2. Germline CDR1 and CDR2: SGHVS and FQNEAQ. Losses at the gene ends were 4 bases for V and 5 bases for J; bases not matched to a gene: 10. The CDR3 runs 16 residues. In nucleotides, the CDR3 is TGTGCCAGCAGCTCAATTCAACTAGCGGGAGTCGACGAGCAGTACTTC. This gives the protein CASSSIQLAGVDEQYF.

The DNA of the CDR3 is TGCGCCAGCAGCTTGAACGCGATCGAGGGGTCCGGGGAGCTGTTTTTT. It codes for CASSLNAIEGSGELFF. This sequence joins TRBV5-1 and TRBJ2-2; D might be TRBD1 or TRBD2, each matching 5 bases. Germline loops: CDR1 SGHRS, CDR2 YFSETQ. The V end lost 1 base, the J end lost 6 bases, and 16 bases lay between the germline ends. The CDR3 extends over 16 amino acids.

This clonotype was found a few times. V gene TRBV5-6 combines with J gene TRBJ2-3; TRBD2 matches at 12 bases. The germline V gene encodes CDR1 SGHDT and CDR2 YYEEEE. Trimming cost V 3 bases and J 1 base; bases outside gene matches: 9. The CDR3 runs to 18 residues. CDR3 region: CASSSPVRLAGGTDTQYF. CDR3 bases: TGTGCCAGCAGCTCCCCCGTAAGACTAGCGGGGGGCACAGATACGCAGTATTTT.

The chain recombines TRBV12-3 or TRBV12-4 with TRBJ1-6, with a weak D call TRBD1 (6 bases). CDR3 length: 14 amino acids. V was trimmed by 3 bases and J by 7 bases, leaving 10 bases between them. The CDR3, as DNA: TGTGCCAGCAGTTTTGGGGGGGCCAATTCACCCCTCCACTTT. It translates to CASSFGGANSPLHF.

The chain links TRBV4-2 to TRBJ2-2, with TRBD1 matching over 7 bases. Germline CDR1 LGHNA, CDR2 YNFKEQ. The V segment lost 6 bases and the J segment 1 base; nucleotides outside the gene matches: 2. The CDR3 consists of 14 residues. CDR3 region: CASRQGMNTGELFF. For the CDR3, the DNA is TGTGCCAGCAGACAGGGGATGAACACCGGGGAGCTGTTTTTT.

This clonotype has just a few counts. CDR3 nucleotides: TGTGCCAGCAGCCCAGGGGCCGAGCACTACGAGCAGTACTTC. This sequence encodes CASSPGAEHYEQYF. The V and J genes are TRBV3-1 and TRBJ2-7; perhaps TRBD1 as D (6 bases). Germline CDR1 LGHDT, CDR2 YNNKEL (reference sequence). V was trimmed by 4 bases and J by 3 bases, leaving 13 bases between them. This CDR3 has 14 residues.

This clonotype appeared many times. The genes are TRBV5-4 and TRBJ1-2; D not resolved. The germline V gene encodes CDR1 SGHNT and CDR2 YYREEE (reference sequence). V lost 0 bases and J lost 2, with 5 bases in between. The CDR3 covers 13 residues. This CDR3 is CASSLAKNYGYTF. As DNA, the CDR3 is TGTGCCAGCAGCTTGGCGAAGAACTATGGCTACACCTTC.

CDR3 in amino acids: CASSYSHRGGYEQYV. CDR3 bases: TGTGCCAGCAGTTACTCCCATCGGGGAGGCTACGAGCAGTACGTC. The chain couples TRBV6-5 to TRBJ2-7, with a weak D call TRBD2 (6 bases). Per the germline V gene, CDR1 is MNHEY and CDR2 is SVGAGI. V was shortened by 0 bases and J by 3 bases, with 12 bases between the two germline ends. The CDR3 contains 15 residues.

This clonotype has just a few counts. V gene TRBV3-1 combines with J gene TRBJ1-1; possibly TRBD1 for D (6 bases). The CDR3 loop spans 15 amino acids. The V gene's germline CDR1 is LGHDT and CDR2 YNNKEL (reference sequence). With 0 bases removed from V and 5 bases from J, the gap between germline ends came to 13 bases. The CDR3: CASSQDTGAGTEAFF. The CDR3 region has the DNA TGTGCCAGCAGCCAAGATACGGGGGCGGGAACTGAAGCTTTCTTT.

The chain recombines TRBV5-1 with TRBJ2-7; 13 positions agree with TRBD2. The V and J ends lost 3 bases and 7 bases, in that order; junction bases with no gene match: 10. Germline CDR1 SGHRS, CDR2 YFSETQ. The CDR3 covers 16 residues. CDR3 coding DNA: TGCGCCAGCAGCTCCCAGGGACTAGCGGGAAATGGGGAGCAGTACTTC. This gives the protein CASSSQGLAGNGEQYF.